This TCR beta chain came from a study of monozygotic twins with inflammatory bowel disease. General study points: Repertoires of patients may have been made more variable by differing immunosuppressive treatments.

Germline CDR1 reads MDHEN; CDR2 reads SYDVKM. The CDR3 covers 13 residues. To note about this clonotype: Its antigen is still unknown.

TCRdb re-analyzed the 5' RACE reads; it lists each CDR3 protein once, without DNA. The record lists 350,000 to 400,000 distinct CDR3 sequences, of which the ten most abundant hold around 2.6%. V is TRBV28 and J is TRBJ2-1; TCRdb names TRBD2, which stays unverified in the absence of DNA. The source material was blood. The sequence derives from a human donor with ulcerative colitis or Crohn's disease, or a healthy co-twin of an affected twin (not recorded which). The CDR3 loop reads CASTTGPPDEQFF.